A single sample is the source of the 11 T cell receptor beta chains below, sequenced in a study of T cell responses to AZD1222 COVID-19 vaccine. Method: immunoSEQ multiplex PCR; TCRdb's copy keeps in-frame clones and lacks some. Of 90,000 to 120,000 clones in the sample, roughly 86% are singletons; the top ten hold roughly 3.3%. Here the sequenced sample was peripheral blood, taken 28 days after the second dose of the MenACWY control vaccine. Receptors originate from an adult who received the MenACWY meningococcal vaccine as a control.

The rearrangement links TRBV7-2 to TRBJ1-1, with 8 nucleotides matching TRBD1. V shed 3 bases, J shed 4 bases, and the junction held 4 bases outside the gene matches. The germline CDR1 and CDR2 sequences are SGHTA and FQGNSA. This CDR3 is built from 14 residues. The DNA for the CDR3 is TGTGCCAGCAGCTTTCGGACAGGGTTCACTGAAGCTTTCTTT. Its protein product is CASSFRTGFTEAFF.

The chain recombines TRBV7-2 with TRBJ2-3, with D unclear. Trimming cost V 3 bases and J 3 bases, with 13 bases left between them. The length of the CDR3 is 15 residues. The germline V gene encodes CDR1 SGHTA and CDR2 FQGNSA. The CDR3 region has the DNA TGTGCCAGCAGCTTTGCTGGGCGCAATACAGATACGCAGTATTTT. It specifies CASSFAGRNTDTQYF.

The CDR3 spells CASARLAGENEQFF. In nucleotides, the CDR3 is TGTGCCAGCGCCCGACTAGCGGGGGAGAATGAGCAGTTCTTC. This chain joins TRBV5-4 and TRBJ2-1; 12 bases map to TRBD2. The V segment lost 7 bases and the J segment 7 bases; nucleotides outside the gene matches: 6. The length of the CDR3 is 14 residues. Germline lookup yields CDR1 SGHNT and CDR2 YYREEE (reference sequence).

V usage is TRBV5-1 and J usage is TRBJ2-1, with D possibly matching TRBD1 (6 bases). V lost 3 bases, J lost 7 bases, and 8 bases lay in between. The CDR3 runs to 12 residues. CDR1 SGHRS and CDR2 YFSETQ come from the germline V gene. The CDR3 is CASSSQGNEQFF. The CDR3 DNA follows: TGCGCCAGCAGCTCCCAGGGGAATGAGCAGTTCTTC.

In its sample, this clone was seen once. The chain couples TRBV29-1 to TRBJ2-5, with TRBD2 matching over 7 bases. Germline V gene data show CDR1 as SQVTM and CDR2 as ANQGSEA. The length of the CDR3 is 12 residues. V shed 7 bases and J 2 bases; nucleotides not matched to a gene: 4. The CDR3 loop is CSGGGVQETQYF. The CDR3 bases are TGCAGCGGGGGGGGAGTACAAGAGACCCAGTACTTC.

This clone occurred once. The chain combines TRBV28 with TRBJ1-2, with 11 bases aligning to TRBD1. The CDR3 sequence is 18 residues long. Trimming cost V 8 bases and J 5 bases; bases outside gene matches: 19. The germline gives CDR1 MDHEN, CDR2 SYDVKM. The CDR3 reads CASGGIRDRGSKGYGYTF. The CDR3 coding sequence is TGTGCCAGCGGGGGAATCCGGGACAGGGGGTCCAAGGGTTATGGCTACACCTTC.

The CDR3 DNA reads TGTGCCAGCAGTTCCACAGGGGGCACAACCTACGAGCAGTACTTC. This sequence encodes CASSSTGGTTYEQYF. V is TRBV27 and J is TRBJ2-7; 9 positions agree with TRBD1. V shed 4 bases and J 2 bases; nucleotides not matched to a gene: 6. Germline V gene sequence: CDR1 MNHEY, CDR2 SMNVEV (reference sequence). The CDR3 runs to 15 residues.

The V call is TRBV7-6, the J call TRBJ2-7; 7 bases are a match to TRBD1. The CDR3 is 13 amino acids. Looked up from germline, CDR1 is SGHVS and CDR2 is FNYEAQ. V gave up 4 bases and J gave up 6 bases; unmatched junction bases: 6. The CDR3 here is CASSWTRDSEQYF. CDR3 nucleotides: TGTGCCAGCAGCTGGACCCGGGACAGCGAGCAGTACTTC.

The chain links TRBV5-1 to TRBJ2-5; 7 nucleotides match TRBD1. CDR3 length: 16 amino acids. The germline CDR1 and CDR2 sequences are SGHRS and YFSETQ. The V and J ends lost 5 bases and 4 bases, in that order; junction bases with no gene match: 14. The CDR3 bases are TGCGCCAGCAGTTATTCACAGGGGAGACGGTTAGAGACCCAGTACTTC. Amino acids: CASSYSQGRRLETQYF.

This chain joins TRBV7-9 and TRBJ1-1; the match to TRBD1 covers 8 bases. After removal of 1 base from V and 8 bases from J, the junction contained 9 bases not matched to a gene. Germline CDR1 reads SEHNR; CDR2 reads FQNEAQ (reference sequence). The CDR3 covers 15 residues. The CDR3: CASSLVGQVLGEAFF. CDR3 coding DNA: TGTGCCAGCAGCTTAGTGGGACAGGTTTTGGGAGAAGCTTTCTTT.

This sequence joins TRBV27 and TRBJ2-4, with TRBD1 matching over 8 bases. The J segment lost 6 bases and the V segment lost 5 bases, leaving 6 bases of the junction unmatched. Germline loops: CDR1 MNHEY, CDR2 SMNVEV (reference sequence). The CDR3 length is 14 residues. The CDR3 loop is CASSNRGQGNIQYF. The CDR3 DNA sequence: TGTGCCAGCAGTAATCGAGGACAGGGAAACATTCAGTACTTC.